One sample yielded the 27 T cell receptor beta chains listed below, sequenced in a study of cytomegalovirus exposure and HLA in healthy donors. Assay: immunoSEQ multiplex PCR; the TCRdb copy retains only in-frame clones and omits some. Of roughly 130,000 clones in the sample, around four fifths were seen once. Input material: PBMCs. The receptors were gathered from a woman aged 25 to 39 in good health and CMV-seronegative.

The rearrangement joins TRBV19 to TRBJ2-3; 9 bases fit TRBD1. Germline-derived CDR1 and CDR2 are LNHDA and SQIVND (reference sequence). The CDR3 is made up of 14 amino acids. The V segment lost 3 bases and the J segment 6 bases; nucleotides outside the gene matches: 4. The CDR3: CASSINRGRDTQYF. CDR3 bases: TGTGCCAGTAGTATTAACAGGGGGCGTGATACGCAGTATTTT.

The V gene is TRBV7-2, the J gene TRBJ1-2; D call uncertain. CDR3 length equals 12 residues. CDR1 is SGHTA, CDR2 FQGNSA, per germline. V was shortened by 2 bases and J by 5 bases, with 6 bases between the two germline ends. CDR3 DNA sequence: TGTGCCAGCAGCTTAATAGAGTATGGCTACACCTTC. It specifies CASSLIEYGYTF. Variable domain in full (rest from reference TRBV7-2 and TRBJ1-2): GAGVSQSPSNKVTEKGKDVELRCDPISGHTALYWYRQSLGQGLEFLIYFQGNSAPDKSGLPSDRFSAERTGGSVSTLTIQRTQQEDSAVYLCASSLIEYGYTFGSGTRLTVV.

The chain carries TRBV12-5 and TRBJ2-3, with D unresolved. The CDR3 is 16 residues long. Germline values: CDR1 LGHNT, CDR2 FRNRAP. V was clipped by 1 base and J by 2 bases, with 13 bases between them. CDR3 protein: CASGLGRVGNTDTQYF. CDR3 nucleotide sequence: TGTGCTAGTGGTTTGGGACGGGTAGGTAACACAGATACGCAGTATTTT.

The chain links TRBV7-8 to TRBJ2-2; 8 nucleotides agree with TRBD1. The V segment lost 6 bases and the J segment 11 bases; nucleotides outside the gene matches: 23. This CDR3 contains 18 residues. CDR1 SGHVS and CDR2 FQNEAQ come from the germline V gene. The CDR3 sequence: CASRQGAGWAQGPNELFF. The CDR3 DNA sequence: TGTGCCAGCAGGCAGGGGGCAGGCTGGGCCCAGGGACCGAACGAGCTGTTTTTT. The variable domain in full, with the rest retrieved from reference TRBV7-8 and TRBJ2-2, is GAGVSQSPRYKVAKRGQDVALRCDPISGHVSLFWYQQALGQGPEFLTYFQNEAQLDKSGLPSDRFFAERPEGSVSTLKIQRTQQEDSAVYLCASRQGAGWAQGPNELFFGEGSRLTVL.

A few counts support this clone. V and J are TRBV5-5 and TRBJ1-2, with D maybe TRBD1 (6 bases). Trimming took off 4 bases at V and 4 bases at J, with 17 bases between the two ends. The CDR3 extends over 15 amino acids. Germline-derived CDR1 and CDR2 are SGHKS and YYEKEE (reference sequence). The chain's CDR3 is CASSTSQGYTYGYTF. The CDR3 DNA reads as TGTGCCAGCAGCACCTCACAGGGTTATACCTATGGCTACACCTTC.

The V call is TRBV2, the J call TRBJ2-5, with a weak D call TRBD1 (6 bases). Germline CDR1 and CDR2: SNHLY and FYNNEI. CDR3 length: 13 amino acids. Deletions cut 4 bases from V and 7 bases from J, with 13 bases between. In nucleotides, the CDR3 is TGTGCCAGCAGTGTACAGGGAGTTGGGACCCAGTACTTC. This gives the protein CASSVQGVGTQYF.

In its sample, this clone was seen once. The V gene is TRBV7-3, the J gene TRBJ2-1; a possible D gene is TRBD1 (5 bases). The V end was cut by 5 bases, the J end by 0 bases, with 14 bases between. The CDR3 length is 16 residues. The germline CDR1 and CDR2 sequences are SGHTA and FQGTGA. The CDR3 DNA reads TGTGCCAGCAGCCCCAGCAGGGCAGACTCCTACAATGAGCAGTTCTTC. It encodes CASSPSRADSYNEQFF. The full variable domain, rest sourced from reference TRBV7-3 and TRBJ2-1, is GAGVSQTPSNKVTEKGKYVELRCDPISGHTALYWYRQSLGQGPEFLIYFQGTGAADDSGLPNDRFFAVRPEGSVSTLKIQRTERGDSAVYLCASSPSRADSYNEQFFGPGTRLTVL.

In this sample, this clone turned up once. The rearrangement uses TRBV7-2 and TRBJ2-5, with a tentative D call TRBD2 (6 bases). Germline V lookup: CDR1 SGHTA, CDR2 FQGNSA. CDR3 size: 14 residues. Trimming shortened V by 2 bases and J by 5 bases, and 12 bases separated the two germline ends. CDR3 bases: TGTGCCAGCAGCTTACGCAGGGACTGGGAGACCCAGTACTTC. It translates to CASSLRRDWETQYF. Drawing the rest from reference TRBV7-2 and TRBJ2-5, the complete variable domain is GAGVSQSPSNKVTEKGKDVELRCDPISGHTALYWYRQSLGQGLEFLIYFQGNSAPDKSGLPSDRFSAERTGGSVSTLTIQRTQQEDSAVYLCASSLRRDWETQYFGPGTRLLVL.

This chain uses TRBV19 with TRBJ1-2; 8 bases line up with TRBD1. The CDR3 consists of 14 residues. Trimming cost V 8 bases and J 6 bases; bases outside gene matches: 11. CDR1 and CDR2 from the germline V gene are LNHDA and SQIVND (reference sequence). As DNA, the CDR3 is TGTGCCAGTTCACCAGACAGGGGATCCAATGGCTACACCTTC. Translated: CASSPDRGSNGYTF.

The V gene is TRBV2, the J gene TRBJ2-7; D call uncertain. The ends were cut back, 7 bases at V and 0 bases at J, with 13 bases in the middle. CDR1 SNHLY and CDR2 FYNNEI come from the germline V gene. The CDR3 spans 14 residues. The CDR3 bases are TGTGCCAGCAACCACAGATTACTCTCCTACGAGCAGTACTTC. It is translated as CASNHRLLSYEQYF.

This chain links TRBV6-6 with TRBJ2-7; a weak D match, TRBD2 (6 bases). CDR3 length: 14 amino acids. With 5 bases removed from V and 4 bases from J, the gap between germline ends came to 15 bases. Germline CDR1 reads MNHNY; CDR2 reads SVGAGI (reference sequence). CDR3 DNA sequence: TGTGCCAGCAGTCCGGGGGTAAATTATTACGAGCAGTACTTC. Its translation is CASSPGVNYYEQYF.

The gene calls are TRBV30 and TRBJ1-6; D is possibly TRBD1 (5 bases). The CDR3 extends over 14 amino acids. The germline V gene has CDR1 GTSNPN and CDR2 SVGIG (reference sequence). V was pared by 2 bases and J by 5 bases, with 10 bases between. In nucleotides, the CDR3 is TGTGCCTGGAGTACAGGCAGAAATAATTCACCCCTCCACTTT. This translates into CAWSTGRNNSPLHF.

The V gene is TRBV5-4, the J gene TRBJ2-3, with 9 bases lining up with TRBD1. This CDR3 region has 16 residues. V was clipped by 5 bases and J by 6 bases; unmatched bases: 13. Germline CDR1 reads SGHNT; CDR2 reads YYREEE (reference sequence). CDR3 sequence: CASSPTGTGLTDTQYF. In nucleotides, the CDR3 is TGTGCCAGCAGTCCTACCGGGACAGGGTTGACGGATACGCAGTATTTT.

The chain recombines TRBV6-1 with TRBJ2-5, with 12 bases identical to TRBD2. The V segment lost 2 bases and the J segment 4 bases; nucleotides outside the gene matches: 5. CDR1 and CDR2 from the germline V gene are MNHNS and SASEGT. This CDR3 contains 16 residues. CDR3 in DNA: TGTGCCAGCAGTGAACCCGGGACTAGCGGGCGAGAGACCCAGTACTTC. It translates to CASSEPGTSGRETQYF.

The genes are TRBV7-2 and TRBJ2-4, with 11 nucleotides matching TRBD2. Germline assignment: CDR1 SGHTA and CDR2 FQGNSA. V was pared by 6 bases and J by 0 bases, with 10 bases of the junction left unmatched. This CDR3 contains 18 residues. This CDR3 is CASSQTSGVGLAKNIQYF. In nucleotides, the CDR3 is TGTGCCAGCAGTCAGACTAGCGGGGTGGGGTTAGCCAAAAACATTCAGTACTTC.

The chain recombines TRBV5-6 with TRBJ1-5; D unresolved. The CDR3 spans 14 residues. Per germline, CDR1 SGHDT and CDR2 YYEEEE. Trimming stripped 4 bases from V and 4 bases from J, with 12 bases between. CDR3 bases: TGTGCCAGCAGCCGGGGTGGGTTTAATCAGCCCCAGCATTTT. Translation gives CASSRGGFNQPQHF.

The chain joins TRBV7-9 to TRBJ2-7; no reliable D call. Germline CDR1 and CDR2: SEHNR and FQNEAQ (reference sequence). Trimming removed 3 bases from V and 0 bases from J, with 6 bases in between. CDR3 length: 13 residues. In nucleotides, the CDR3 is TGTGCCAGCAGCTTCTCTAGCTCCTACGAGCAGTACTTC. It is translated as CASSFSSSYEQYF.

The V gene is TRBV9, the J gene TRBJ1-2; 8 nucleotides line up with TRBD1. The junction had 3 bases not matched to a gene; V was cut back by 2 bases and J by 3 bases. Per germline, CDR1 SGDLS and CDR2 YYNGEE. The CDR3 covers 14 residues. CDR3 loop: CASSVSDRDYGYTF. The CDR3 bases are TGTGCCAGCAGCGTGTCGGACAGGGACTATGGCTACACCTTC. Full variable domain (outside the CDR3, taken from reference TRBV9 and TRBJ1-2): DSGVTQTPKHLITATGQRVTLRCSPRSGDLSVYWYQQSLDQGLQFLIQYYNGEERAKGNILERFSAQQFPDLHSELNLSSLELGDSALYFCASSVSDRDYGYTFGSGTRLTVV.

The chain joins TRBV15 to TRBJ2-3; D gene uncertain. V was cut by 0 bases and J by 7 bases, with 17 bases left in between. The length of the CDR3 is 16 residues. Germline CDR1 is LNHNV and CDR2 is YYDKDF (reference sequence). The CDR3 spells CATSRDYGSFTNTQYF. CDR3 nucleotide sequence: TGTGCCACCAGCAGAGATTACGGGTCCTTCACTAATACGCAGTATTTT.

The genes are TRBV13 and TRBJ2-7; D ambiguous. V lost 3 bases, J lost 4 bases, and 16 bases lay in between. The germline V gene has CDR1 PRHDT and CDR2 FYEKMQ (reference sequence). The CDR3 is 15 residues long. The CDR3 region is CASSFCHPIIYEQYF. CDR3 DNA: TGTGCCAGCAGCTTTTGCCACCCTATAATATACGAGCAGTACTTC.

The rearrangement links TRBV7-2 to TRBJ1-6, with D possibly TRBD1 on 5 matching bases. CDR1 is SGHTA and CDR2 is FQGNSA in the germline V gene. V was shortened by 2 bases and J by 0 bases, with 11 bases between the two germline ends. This CDR3 is 17 amino acids long. CDR3 sequence reads: CASSLLGGDSYNSPLHF. The CDR3, as DNA: TGTGCCAGCAGCTTACTTGGGGGGGACTCCTATAATTCACCCCTCCACTTT.

The chain carries TRBV19 and TRBJ2-5; maybe TRBD2 (5 bases). Germline assignment: CDR1 LNHDA and CDR2 SQIVND (reference sequence). V lost 3 bases and J 0 bases, leaving 20 bases between the germline ends. The CDR3 runs to 18 residues. The CDR3 DNA reads TGTGCCAGTAGTATTCGGTGGGTGGACTCAAAGTACCAAGAGACCCAGTACTTC. This sequence encodes CASSIRWVDSKYQETQYF. The whole variable domain, filled in from reference TRBV19 and TRBJ2-5, reads DGGITQSPKYLFRKEGQNVTLSCEQNLNHDAMYWYRQDPGQGLRLIYYSQIVNDFQKGDIAEGYSVSREKKESFPLTVTSAQKNPTAFYLCASSIRWVDSKYQETQYFGPGTRLLVL.

This rearrangement joins TRBV7-2 to TRBJ1-4; the match to TRBD1 covers 10 bases. Germline values: CDR1 SGHTA, CDR2 FQGNSA. With 5 bases clipped from V and 6 bases from J, the junction kept 15 bases outside the gene matches. The CDR3 spans 18 residues. In DNA, the CDR3 is TGTGCCAGCAGCCATTGGGTGACAGGGGGCCCGGAAGATGAAAAACTGTTTTTT. Its protein is CASSHWVTGGPEDEKLFF.

The chain links TRBV14 to TRBJ1-1; 9 nucleotides align to TRBD1. The germline V gene has CDR1 SGHDN and CDR2 FVKESK. Losses at the gene ends were 2 bases for V and 12 bases for J; bases not matched to a gene: 7. The CDR3 consists of 13 residues. The CDR3 region has the DNA TGTGCCAGCAGCCAAAATGAGGGACAGGGAACTTTCTTT. It yields the protein CASSQNEGQGTFF.

The chain employs TRBV5-1 and TRBJ2-5; weak D call: TRBD2 (7 bases). The V and J ends lost 6 bases and 3 bases respectively, with 18 bases between them. The V gene's germline CDR1 is SGHRS and CDR2 YFSETQ. The length of the CDR3 is 15 residues. The CDR3 nucleotides are TGCGCCAGCACCGAAGGGGGGGGCGGAGAAGAGACCCAGTACTTC. Translated, it gives CASTEGGGGEETQYF.

This clone was found once. The genes are TRBV19 and TRBJ1-2; no reliable D call. Per germline, CDR1 LNHDA and CDR2 SQIVND (reference sequence). Trimming pared 4 bases from V and 3 bases from J, leaving 12 bases between. This CDR3 comprises 14 residues. The CDR3 loop reads CASSTNGKDYGYTF. CDR3 bases: TGTGCCAGTAGTACAAACGGGAAGGACTATGGCTACACCTTC.

As to this clone: Different DNA sequences within this sample yield the same CDR3. The genes are TRBV5-4 and TRBJ2-1, with D possibly being TRBD1 (5 bases). The CDR3 runs 14 residues. The V gene lost 1 base and the J gene lost 0 bases, with 5 bases spanning the gap. Germline assignment: CDR1 SGHNT and CDR2 YYREEE (reference sequence). CDR3 in DNA: TGTGCCAGCAGCTTGCAGGGCTCCTACAATGAGCAGTTCTTC. As protein: CASSLQGSYNEQFF. The full variable domain, with the rest looked up from reference TRBV5-4 and TRBJ2-1, is ETGVTQSPTHLIKTRGQQVTLRCSSQSGHNTVSWYQQALGQGPQFIFQYYREEENGRGNFPPRFSGLQFPNYSSELNVNALELDDSALYLCASSLQGSYNEQFFGPGTRLTVL.